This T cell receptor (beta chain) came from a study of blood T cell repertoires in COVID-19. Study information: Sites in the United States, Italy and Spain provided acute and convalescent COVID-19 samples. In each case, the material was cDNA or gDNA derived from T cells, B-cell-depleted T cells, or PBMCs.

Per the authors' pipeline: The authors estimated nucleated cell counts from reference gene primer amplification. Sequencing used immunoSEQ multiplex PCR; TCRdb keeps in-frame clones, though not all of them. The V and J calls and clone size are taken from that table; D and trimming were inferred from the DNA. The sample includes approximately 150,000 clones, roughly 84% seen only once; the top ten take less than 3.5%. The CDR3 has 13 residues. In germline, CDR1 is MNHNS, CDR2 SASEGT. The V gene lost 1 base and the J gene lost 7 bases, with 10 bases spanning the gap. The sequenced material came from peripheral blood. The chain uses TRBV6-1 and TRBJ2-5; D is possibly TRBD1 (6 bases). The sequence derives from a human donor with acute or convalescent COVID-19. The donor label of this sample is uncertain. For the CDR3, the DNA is TGTGCCAGCAGTGAAGGCCAGGGGCGGACCCAGTACTTC. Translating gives CASSEGQGRTQYF.